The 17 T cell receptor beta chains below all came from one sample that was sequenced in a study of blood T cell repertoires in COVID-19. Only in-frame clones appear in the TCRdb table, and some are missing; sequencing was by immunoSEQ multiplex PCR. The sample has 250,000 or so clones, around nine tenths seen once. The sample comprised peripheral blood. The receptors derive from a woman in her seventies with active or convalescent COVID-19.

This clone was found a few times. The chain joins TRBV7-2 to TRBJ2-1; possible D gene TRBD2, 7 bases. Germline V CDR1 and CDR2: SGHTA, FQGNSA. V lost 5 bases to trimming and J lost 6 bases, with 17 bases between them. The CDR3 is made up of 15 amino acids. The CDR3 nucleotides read TGTGCCAGCAGCCATGGGGGGGGGCAGGCCAATGAGCAGTTCTTC. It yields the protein CASSHGGGQANEQFF.

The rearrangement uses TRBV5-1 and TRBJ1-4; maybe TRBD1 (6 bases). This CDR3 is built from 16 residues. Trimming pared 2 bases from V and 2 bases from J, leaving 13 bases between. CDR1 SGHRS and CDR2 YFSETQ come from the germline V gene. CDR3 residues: CASSLQGMLTNEKLFF. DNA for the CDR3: TGCGCCAGCAGCTTACAGGGTATGCTTACTAATGAAAAACTGTTTTTT.

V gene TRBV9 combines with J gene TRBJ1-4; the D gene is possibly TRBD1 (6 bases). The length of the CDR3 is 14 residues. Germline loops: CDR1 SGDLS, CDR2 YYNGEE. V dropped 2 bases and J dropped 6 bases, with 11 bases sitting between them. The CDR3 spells CASSVGGGHEKLFF. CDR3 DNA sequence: TGTGCCAGCAGCGTGGGCGGGGGCCATGAAAAACTGTTTTTT.

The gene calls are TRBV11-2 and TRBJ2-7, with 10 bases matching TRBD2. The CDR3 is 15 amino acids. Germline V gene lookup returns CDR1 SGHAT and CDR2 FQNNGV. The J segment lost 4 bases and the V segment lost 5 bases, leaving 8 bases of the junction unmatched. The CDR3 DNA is TGTGCCAGCAGCCTAACTAGCGGGGTCCTATACGAGCAGTACTTC. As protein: CASSLTSGVLYEQYF.

The CDR3 DNA reads TGTGCCAGTATCTCGCGACAGGGGACCCCCGGCGGAAAACTGTTTTTT. This sequence encodes CASISRQGTPGGKLFF. This sequence joins TRBV19 and TRBJ1-4; 8 bases are shared with TRBD1. V was clipped by 7 bases and J by 10 bases; unmatched bases: 17. CDR1 and CDR2 from the germline V gene are LNHDA and SQIVND (reference sequence). The CDR3 has 16 residues.

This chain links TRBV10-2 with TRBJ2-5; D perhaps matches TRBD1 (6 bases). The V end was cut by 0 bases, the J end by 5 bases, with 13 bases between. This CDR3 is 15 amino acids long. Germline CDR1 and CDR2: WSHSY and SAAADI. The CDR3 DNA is TGCGCCAGCAGTGAGTCCGTGGGGGCAGGGGAGACCCAGTACTTC. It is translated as CASSESVGAGETQYF.

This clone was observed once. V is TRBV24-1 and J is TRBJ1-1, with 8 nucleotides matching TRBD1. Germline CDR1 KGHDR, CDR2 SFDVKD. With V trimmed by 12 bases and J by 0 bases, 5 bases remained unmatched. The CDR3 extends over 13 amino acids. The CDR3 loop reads CAASGGLNTEAFF. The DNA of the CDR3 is TGTGCCGCCTCAGGGGGCCTGAACACTGAAGCTTTCTTT.

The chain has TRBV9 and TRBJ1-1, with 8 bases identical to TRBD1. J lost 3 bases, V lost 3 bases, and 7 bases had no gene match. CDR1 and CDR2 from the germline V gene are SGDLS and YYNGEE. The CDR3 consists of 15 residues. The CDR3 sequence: CASSANPTGDTEAFF. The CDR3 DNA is TGTGCCAGCAGCGCAAACCCGACAGGGGACACTGAAGCTTTCTTT.

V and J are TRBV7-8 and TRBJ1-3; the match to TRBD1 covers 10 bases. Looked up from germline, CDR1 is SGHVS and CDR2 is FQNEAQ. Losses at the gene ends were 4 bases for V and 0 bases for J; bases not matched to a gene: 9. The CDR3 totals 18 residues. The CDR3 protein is CASSSKTGTGVSGNTIYF. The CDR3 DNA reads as TGTGCCAGCAGCTCCAAGACCGGGACAGGGGTCTCTGGAAACACCATATATTTT.

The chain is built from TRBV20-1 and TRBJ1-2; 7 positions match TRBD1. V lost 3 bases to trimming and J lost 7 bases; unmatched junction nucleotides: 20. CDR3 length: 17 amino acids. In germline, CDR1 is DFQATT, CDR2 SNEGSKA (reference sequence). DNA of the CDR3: TGCAGTGCTAGTGGACAGGACCCCGGATATGTTACCGGTGGCTACACCTTC. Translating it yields CSASGQDPGYVTGGYTF.

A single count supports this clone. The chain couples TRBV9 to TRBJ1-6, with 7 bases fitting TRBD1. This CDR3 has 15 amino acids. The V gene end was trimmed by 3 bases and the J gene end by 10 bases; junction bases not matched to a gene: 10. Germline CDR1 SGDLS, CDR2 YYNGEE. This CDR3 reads CASSASTGEGSPLHF. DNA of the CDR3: TGTGCCAGCAGCGCATCTACAGGGGAAGGCTCACCCCTCCACTTT.

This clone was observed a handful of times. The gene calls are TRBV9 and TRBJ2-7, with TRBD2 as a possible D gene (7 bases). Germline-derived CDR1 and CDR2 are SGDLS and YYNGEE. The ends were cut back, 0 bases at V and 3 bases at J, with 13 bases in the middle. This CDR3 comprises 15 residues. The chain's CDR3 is CASSVGGGNIYEQYF. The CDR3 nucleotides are TGTGCCAGCAGCGTAGGCGGGGGCAACATCTACGAGCAGTACTTC.

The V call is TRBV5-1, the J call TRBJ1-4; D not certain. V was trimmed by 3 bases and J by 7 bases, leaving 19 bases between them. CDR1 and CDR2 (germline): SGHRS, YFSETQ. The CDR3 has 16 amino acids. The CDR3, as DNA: TGCGCCAGCAGCTCTCTGGTAGGGAGACGGATTGAAAAACTGTTTTTT. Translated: CASSSLVGRRIEKLFF.

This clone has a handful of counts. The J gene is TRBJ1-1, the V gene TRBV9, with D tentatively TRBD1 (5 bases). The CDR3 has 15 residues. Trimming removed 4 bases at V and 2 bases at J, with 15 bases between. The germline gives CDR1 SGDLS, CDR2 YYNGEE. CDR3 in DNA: TGTGCCAGCAGCCCATCCCGGAGGGGAAACACTGAAGCTTTCTTT. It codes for CASSPSRRGNTEAFF. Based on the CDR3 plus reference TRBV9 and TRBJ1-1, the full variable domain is DSGVTQTPKHLITATGQRVTLRCSPRSGDLSVYWYQQSLDQGLQFLIQYYNGEERAKGNILERFSAQQFPDLHSELNLSSLELGDSALYFCASSPSRRGNTEAFFGQGTRLTVV.

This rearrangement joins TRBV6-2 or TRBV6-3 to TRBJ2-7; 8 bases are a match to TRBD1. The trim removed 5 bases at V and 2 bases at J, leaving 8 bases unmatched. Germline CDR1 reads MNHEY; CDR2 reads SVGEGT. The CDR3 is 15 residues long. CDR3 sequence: CASSPRGRGTYEQYF. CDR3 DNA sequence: TGTGCCAGCAGTCCCAGGGGGCGAGGTACCTACGAGCAGTACTTC.

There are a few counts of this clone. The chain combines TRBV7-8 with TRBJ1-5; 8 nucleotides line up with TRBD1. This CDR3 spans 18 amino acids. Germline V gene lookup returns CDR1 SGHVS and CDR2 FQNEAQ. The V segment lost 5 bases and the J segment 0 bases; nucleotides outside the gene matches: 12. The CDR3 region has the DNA TGTGCCAGCAGCCTTGGGACAGGAATCACCACTAGCAATCAGCCCCAGCATTTT. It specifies CASSLGTGITTSNQPQHF.

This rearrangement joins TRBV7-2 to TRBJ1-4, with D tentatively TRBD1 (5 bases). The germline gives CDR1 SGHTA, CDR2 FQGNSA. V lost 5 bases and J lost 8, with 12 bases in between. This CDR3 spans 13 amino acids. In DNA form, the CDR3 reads TGTGCCAGCAGCACGGGACTCAAGGAAAAACTGTTTTTT. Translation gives CASSTGLKEKLFF.